The source of this T cell receptor beta chain is a study of regulatory T cells in long-lasting Graves disease. Study-wide findings and caveats: Persistent disease favored TRBV28, TRBJ1-2 and TRBJ2-5. The study found persistent patients shared more public clonotypes (roughly 3,000) than new patients (over 850). Compared with new cases, persistent Graves' patients showed reduced TCR diversity.

The time point is: persistent/refractory GD, antithyroid drugs over 5 years with positive TRAb. Construction of the TCR library relied on RNA isolated from PBMCs. The ends were cut back, 5 bases at V and 1 base at J, with 14 bases in the middle. The germline V gene encodes CDR1 MNHNS and CDR2 SASEGT. There are 15 residues in the CDR3. On this clonotype itself: No antigen is known for it.

Assembly of TCR beta libraries relied on iRepertoire HTBI primers together with Arm-PCR of CDR3 regions. TCRdb ran MiXCR on the multiplex PCR reads and lists one entry per CDR3 protein. The sample has 420,000 or so distinct CDR3 sequences, about a quarter seen once. The sequences come from peripheral blood mononuclear cells (PBMCs), collected when the disease was refractory, from a patient treated with antithyroid drugs. The receptor was isolated from a female donor with Graves disease. V usage is TRBV6-1 and J usage is TRBJ2-5; D possibly matches TRBD1 or TRBD2 (5 bases each). For the CDR3, the DNA is TGTGCCAGCAGTCGGACGAAGAGGGGCCAAGAGACCCAGTACTTC. Its protein product is CASSRTKRGQETQYF.